This TCR beta chain is from a study of cytomegalovirus exposure and HLA in healthy donors. Study-wide findings and caveats: Some public TCRs appeared in many individuals, while most sequences were rare. A later analysis linked a missense DCLRE1C variant to TCR beta V- and J-gene trimming. In a later analysis, donors in an Asian-associated ancestry cluster reportedly had fewer N-insertions in productive TCRs than the cohort mean.

As concerns this clone: Its antigen is unknown.

13 Jbeta primers and 60 Vbeta primers were used for the PCR. The method was immunoSEQ multiplex PCR; TCRdb's version includes in-frame clones alone and lacks a portion of them. This sample yields about 170,000 clones, of which 80% to 85% are seen a single time; approximately 2.2% belongs to the top ten. The V end lost 5 bases, the J end lost 9 bases, and 23 bases lay between the germline ends. The length of the CDR3 is 17 residues. Germline V gene data show CDR1 as SGHVS and CDR2 as FQNEAQ. The sample comprised PBMCs. This sequence joins TRBV7-8 and TRBJ1-6; D possibly corresponds to TRBD1 (5 bases). The TCR sequence derives from a male donor in good health and CMV-seronegative. CDR3 protein: CASSPAGRGRAGSPLHF. CDR3 bases: TGTGCCAGCAGCCCAGCGGGGCGGGGTCGGGCGGGTTCACCCCTCCACTTT.